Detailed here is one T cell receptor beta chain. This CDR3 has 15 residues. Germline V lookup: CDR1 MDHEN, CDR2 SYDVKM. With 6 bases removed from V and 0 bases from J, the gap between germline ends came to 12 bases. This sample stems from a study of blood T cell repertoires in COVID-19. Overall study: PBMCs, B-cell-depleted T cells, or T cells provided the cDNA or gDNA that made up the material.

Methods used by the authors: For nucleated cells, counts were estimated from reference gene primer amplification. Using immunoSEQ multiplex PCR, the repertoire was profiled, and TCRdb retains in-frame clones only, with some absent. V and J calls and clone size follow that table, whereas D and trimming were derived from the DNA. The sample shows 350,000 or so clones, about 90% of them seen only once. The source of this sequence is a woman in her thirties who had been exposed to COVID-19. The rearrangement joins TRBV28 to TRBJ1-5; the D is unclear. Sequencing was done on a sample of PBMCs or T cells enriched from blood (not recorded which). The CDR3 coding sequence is TGTGCCAGCAGCCCAGTAGCATATAGCAATCAGCCCCAGCATTTT. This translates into CASSPVAYSNQPQHF.